The entry below describes one TCR beta chain. Antigen unknown. Per the germline V gene, CDR1 is LGHDT and CDR2 is YNNKEL (reference sequence). The CDR3 totals 15 residues. V was clipped by 3 bases and J by 5 bases; unmatched bases: 7. Unique molecular identifier tags were affixed to discrete cDNA molecules. Via MiXCR, TCRdb re-called the 5' RACE reads, giving one row per CDR3 protein. The sample includes about 55,000 distinct CDR3 sequences, around 14% seen only once; the top ten take approximately 8.5%. These data originate in a study of early T cells in non-severe SARS-CoV-2 infection. The study, taken as a whole, reports: Anti-spike CD8 specificities were favored by VDJdb matching, whose results missed private and CD4 specificities.

This sequence originates from an adult who was a healthcare worker with PCR-confirmed SARS-CoV-2 infection or an uninfected control (not recorded which). Sequenced material: whole blood, taken at baseline. The chain couples TRBV3-1 to TRBJ1-1; 9 nucleotides match TRBD1. CDR3 nucleotides: TGTGCCAGCAGCCACTCGGACAGGGGCAGGACTGAAGCTTTCTTT. This translates into CASSHSDRGRTEAFF.